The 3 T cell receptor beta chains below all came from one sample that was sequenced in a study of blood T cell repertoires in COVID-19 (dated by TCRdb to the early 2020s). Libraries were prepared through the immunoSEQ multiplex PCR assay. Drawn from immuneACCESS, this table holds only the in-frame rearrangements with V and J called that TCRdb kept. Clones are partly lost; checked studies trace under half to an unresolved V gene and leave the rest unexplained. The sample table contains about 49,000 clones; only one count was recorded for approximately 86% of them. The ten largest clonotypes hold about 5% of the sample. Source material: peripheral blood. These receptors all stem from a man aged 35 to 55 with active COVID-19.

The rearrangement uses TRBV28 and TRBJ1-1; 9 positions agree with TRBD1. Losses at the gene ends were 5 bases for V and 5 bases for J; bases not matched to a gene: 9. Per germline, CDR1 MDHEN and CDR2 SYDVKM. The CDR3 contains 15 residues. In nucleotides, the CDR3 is TGTGCCAGCAGTAGTCCGACAGGGGGAGTTACTGAAGCTTTCTTT. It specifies CASSSPTGGVTEAFF.

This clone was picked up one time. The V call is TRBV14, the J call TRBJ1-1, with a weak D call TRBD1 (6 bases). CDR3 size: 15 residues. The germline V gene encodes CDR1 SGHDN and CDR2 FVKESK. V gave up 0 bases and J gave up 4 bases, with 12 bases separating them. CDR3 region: CASSQDGGGRTEAFF. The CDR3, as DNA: TGTGCCAGCAGCCAAGATGGGGGGGGGCGCACTGAAGCTTTCTTT.

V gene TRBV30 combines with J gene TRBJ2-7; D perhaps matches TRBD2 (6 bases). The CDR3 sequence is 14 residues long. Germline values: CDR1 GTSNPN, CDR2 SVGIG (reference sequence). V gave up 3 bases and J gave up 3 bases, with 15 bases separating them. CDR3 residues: CAWSDGPGVYEQYF. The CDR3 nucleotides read TGTGCCTGGAGCGACGGTCCGGGAGTCTACGAGCAGTACTTC.